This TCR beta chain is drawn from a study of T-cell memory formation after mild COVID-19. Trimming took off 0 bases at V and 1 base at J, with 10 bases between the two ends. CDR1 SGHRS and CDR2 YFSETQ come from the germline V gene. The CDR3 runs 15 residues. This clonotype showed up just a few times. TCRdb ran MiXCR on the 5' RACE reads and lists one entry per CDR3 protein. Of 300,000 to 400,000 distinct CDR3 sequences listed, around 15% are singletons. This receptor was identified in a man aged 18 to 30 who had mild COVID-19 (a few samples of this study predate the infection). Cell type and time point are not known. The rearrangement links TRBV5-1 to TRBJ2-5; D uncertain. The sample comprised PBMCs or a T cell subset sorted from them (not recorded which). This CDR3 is CASSLVGTSQETQYF. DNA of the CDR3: TGCGCCAGCAGCTTGGTGGGCACCTCCCAAGAGACCCAGTACTTC.